The present T cell receptor (beta chain) was sequenced within a study of cytomegalovirus exposure and HLA in healthy donors. 60 Vbeta and 13 Jbeta primers were used in PCR. This table comes from immunoSEQ multiplex PCR, and its TCRdb copy is limited to in-frame clones, with some not included. The repertoire holds 150,000 to 200,000 clones, with roughly 84% as singletons. CDR1 and CDR2 (germline): SGHNT, YYREEE (reference sequence). The CDR3 runs 16 residues. Trimming took 0 bases from V and 3 from J; bases not matched to a gene: 8. The sequencing sample was made of PBMCs. The chain combines TRBV5-4 with TRBJ2-5; 7 positions match TRBD1. The source is a boy aged 5-17 years in good health and CMV-seronegative. As DNA, the CDR3 is TGTGCCAGCAGCTTGGCCCTTGGGGGACAGAAAGAGACCCAGTACTTC. It specifies CASSLALGGQKETQYF.